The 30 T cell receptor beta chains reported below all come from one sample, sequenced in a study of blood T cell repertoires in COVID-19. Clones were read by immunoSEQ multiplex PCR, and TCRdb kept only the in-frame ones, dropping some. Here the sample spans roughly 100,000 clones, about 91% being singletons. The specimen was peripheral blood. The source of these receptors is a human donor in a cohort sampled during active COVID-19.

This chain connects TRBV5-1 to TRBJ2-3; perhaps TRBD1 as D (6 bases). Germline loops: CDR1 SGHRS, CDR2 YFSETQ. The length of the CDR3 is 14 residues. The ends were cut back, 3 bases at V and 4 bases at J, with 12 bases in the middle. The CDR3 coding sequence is TGCGCCAGCAGCTCCGTGGGGGCCGCAGATACGCAGTATTTT. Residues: CASSSVGAADTQYF.

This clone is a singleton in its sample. CDR3 region: CASSLPGRLAEQFF. CDR3 nucleotides: TGTGCCAGCAGCCTCCCCGGCAGGTTGGCTGAGCAGTTCTTC. The rearrangement uses TRBV7-2 and TRBJ2-1; the D is unclear. The CDR3 is 14 residues long. Germline V gene lookup returns CDR1 SGHTA and CDR2 FQGNSA. V dropped 5 bases and J dropped 9 bases, with 17 bases sitting between them.

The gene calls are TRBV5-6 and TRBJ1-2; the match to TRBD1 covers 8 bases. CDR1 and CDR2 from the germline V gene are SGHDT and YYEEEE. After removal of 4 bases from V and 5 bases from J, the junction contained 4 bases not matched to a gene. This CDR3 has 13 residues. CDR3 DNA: TGTGCCAGCAGCACGACAGGGGCTTATGGCTACACCTTC. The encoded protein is CASSTTGAYGYTF.

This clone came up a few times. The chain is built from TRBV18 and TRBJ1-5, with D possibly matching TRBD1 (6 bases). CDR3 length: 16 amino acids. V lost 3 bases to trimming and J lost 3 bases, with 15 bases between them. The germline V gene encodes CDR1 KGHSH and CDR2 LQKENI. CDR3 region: CASSPIQGRDNQPQHF. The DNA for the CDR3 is TGTGCCAGCTCACCCATACAGGGAAGGGACAATCAGCCCCAGCATTTT.

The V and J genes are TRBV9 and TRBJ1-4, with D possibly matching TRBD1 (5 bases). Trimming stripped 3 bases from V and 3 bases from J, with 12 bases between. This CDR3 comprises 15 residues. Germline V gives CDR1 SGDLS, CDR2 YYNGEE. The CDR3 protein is CASSEGRGANEKLFF. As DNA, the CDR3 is TGTGCCAGCAGCGAGGGGCGGGGGGCTAATGAAAAACTGTTTTTT.

CDR3 sequence reads: CASRRRNRGRVTDTQYF. CDR3 nucleotides: TGTGCCAGCAGGCGTCGTAATCGCGGGAGGGTCACAGATACGCAGTATTTT. The chain has TRBV21-1 and TRBJ2-3; TRBD2 is the table's D call, not checked against the DNA. TRBV21-1 is a pseudogene segment. The CDR3 contains 17 residues.

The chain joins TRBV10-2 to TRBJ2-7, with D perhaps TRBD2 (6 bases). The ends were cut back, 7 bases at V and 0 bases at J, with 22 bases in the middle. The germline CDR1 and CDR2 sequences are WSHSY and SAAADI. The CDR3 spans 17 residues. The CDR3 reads CASTGDTRTGSSYEQYF. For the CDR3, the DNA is TGCGCCAGCACCGGGGATACCCGGACCGGGAGCTCCTACGAGCAGTACTTC.

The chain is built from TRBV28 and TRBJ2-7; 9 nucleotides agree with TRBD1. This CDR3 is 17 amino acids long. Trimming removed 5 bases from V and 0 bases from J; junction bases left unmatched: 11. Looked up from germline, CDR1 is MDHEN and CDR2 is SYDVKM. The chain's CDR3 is CASSRTGGGYSSYEQYF. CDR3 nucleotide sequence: TGTGCCAGCAGTCGCACAGGGGGCGGTTACAGCTCCTACGAGCAGTACTTC.

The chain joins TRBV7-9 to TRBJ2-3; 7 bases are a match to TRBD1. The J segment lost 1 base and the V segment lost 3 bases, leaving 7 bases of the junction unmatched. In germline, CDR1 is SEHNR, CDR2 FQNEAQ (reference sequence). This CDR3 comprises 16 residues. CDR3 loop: CASSLKVTGGTDTQYF. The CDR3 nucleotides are TGTGCCAGCAGCTTGAAGGTAACAGGGGGCACAGATACGCAGTATTTT.

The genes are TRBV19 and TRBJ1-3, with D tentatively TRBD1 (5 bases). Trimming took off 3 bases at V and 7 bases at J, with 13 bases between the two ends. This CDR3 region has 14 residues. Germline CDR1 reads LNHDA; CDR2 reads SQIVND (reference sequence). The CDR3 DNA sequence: TGTGCCAGTAGTATCACAGGCGCCGGGAACACCATATATTTT. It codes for CASSITGAGNTIYF. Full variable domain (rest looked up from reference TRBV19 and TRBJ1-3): DGGITQSPKYLFRKEGQNVTLSCEQNLNHDAMYWYRQDPGQGLRLIYYSQIVNDFQKGDIAEGYSVSREKKESFPLTVTSAQKNPTAFYLCASSITGAGNTIYFGEGSWLTVV.

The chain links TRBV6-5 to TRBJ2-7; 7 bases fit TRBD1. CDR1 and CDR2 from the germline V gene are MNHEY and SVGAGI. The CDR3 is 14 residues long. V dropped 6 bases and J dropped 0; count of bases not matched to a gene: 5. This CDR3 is CASRRTGASYEQYF. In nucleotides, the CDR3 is TGTGCCAGCAGGAGAACAGGGGCCTCCTACGAGCAGTACTTC.

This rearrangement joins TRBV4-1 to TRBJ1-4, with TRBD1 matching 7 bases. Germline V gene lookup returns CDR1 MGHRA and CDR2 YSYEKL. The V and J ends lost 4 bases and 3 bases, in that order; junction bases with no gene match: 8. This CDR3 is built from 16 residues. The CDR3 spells CASSLRGRKPNEKLFF. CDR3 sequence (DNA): TGCGCCAGCAGCCTTAGGGGGCGTAAGCCTAATGAAAAACTGTTTTTT.

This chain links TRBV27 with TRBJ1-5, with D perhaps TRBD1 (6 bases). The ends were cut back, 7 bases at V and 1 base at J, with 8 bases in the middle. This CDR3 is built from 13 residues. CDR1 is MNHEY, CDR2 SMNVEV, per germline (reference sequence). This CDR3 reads CASKTGSNQPQHF. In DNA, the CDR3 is TGTGCCAGCAAAACAGGGAGCAATCAGCCCCAGCATTTT.

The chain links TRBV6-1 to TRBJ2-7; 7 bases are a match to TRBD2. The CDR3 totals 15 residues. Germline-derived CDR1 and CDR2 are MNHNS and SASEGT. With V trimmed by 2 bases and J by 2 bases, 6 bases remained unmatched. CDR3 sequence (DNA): TGTGCCAGCAGTGAATGGCGGGGGAACCCCTACGAGCAGTACTTC. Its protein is CASSEWRGNPYEQYF.

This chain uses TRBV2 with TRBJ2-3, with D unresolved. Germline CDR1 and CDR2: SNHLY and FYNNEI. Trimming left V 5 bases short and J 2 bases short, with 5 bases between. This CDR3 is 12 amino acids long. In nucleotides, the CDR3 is TGTGCCAGCAGTCTATTCACAGATACGCAGTATTTT. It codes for CASSLFTDTQYF. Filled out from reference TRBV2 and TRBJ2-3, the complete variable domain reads EPEVTQTPSHQVTQMGQEVILRCVPISNHLYFYWYRQILGQKVEFLVSFYNNEISEKSEIFDDQFSVERPDGSNFTLKIRSTKLEDSAMYFCASSLFTDTQYFGPGTRLTVL.

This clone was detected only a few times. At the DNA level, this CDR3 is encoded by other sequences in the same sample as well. The chain's CDR3 is CASSYSSSGDTQYF. The CDR3 coding sequence is TGTGCCAGCAGTTACTCCTCTAGCGGAGATACGCAGTATTTT. The genes are TRBV6-5 and TRBJ2-3, with 7 nucleotides matching TRBD2. V shed 0 bases, J shed 5 bases, and the junction held 2 bases outside the gene matches. This CDR3 has 14 amino acids. Germline V gene sequence: CDR1 MNHEY, CDR2 SVGAGI.

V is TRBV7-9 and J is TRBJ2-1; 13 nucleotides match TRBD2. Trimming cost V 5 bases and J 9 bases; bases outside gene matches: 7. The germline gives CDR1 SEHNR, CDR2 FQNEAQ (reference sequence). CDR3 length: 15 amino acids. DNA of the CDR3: TGTGCCAGCAGCCCAGGGACTAGCGGGAAGGTTGAGCAGTTCTTC. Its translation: CASSPGTSGKVEQFF.

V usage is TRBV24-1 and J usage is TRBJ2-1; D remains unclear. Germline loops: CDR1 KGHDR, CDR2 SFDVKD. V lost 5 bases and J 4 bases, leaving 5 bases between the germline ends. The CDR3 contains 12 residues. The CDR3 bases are TGTGCCACCAGTGGCAGGTACAATGAGCAGTTCTTC. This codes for CATSGRYNEQFF.

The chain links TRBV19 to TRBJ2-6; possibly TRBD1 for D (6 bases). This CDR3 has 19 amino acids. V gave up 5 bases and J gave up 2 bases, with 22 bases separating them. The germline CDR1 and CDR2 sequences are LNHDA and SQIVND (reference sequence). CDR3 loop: CASSLGHQALSAGANVLTF. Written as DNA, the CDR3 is TGTGCCAGTAGTTTGGGACACCAGGCCCTATCAGCTGGGGCCAACGTCCTGACTTTC. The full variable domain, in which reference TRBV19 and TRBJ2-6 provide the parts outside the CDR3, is DGGITQSPKYLFRKEGQNVTLSCEQNLNHDAMYWYRQDPGQGLRLIYYSQIVNDFQKGDIAEGYSVSREKKESFPLTVTSAQKNPTAFYLCASSLGHQALSAGANVLTFGAGSRLTVL.

This CDR3 is CASSPPASGWHTDTQYF. For the CDR3, the DNA is TGTGCCAGCTCACCACCGGCTAGCGGGTGGCACACAGATACGCAGTATTTT. The chain carries TRBV18 and TRBJ2-3; 8 bases are a match to TRBD2. This CDR3 comprises 17 residues. CDR1 and CDR2 from the germline V gene are KGHSH and LQKENI. V trimming: 0 bases; J trimming: 2 bases; junction bases outside the gene matches: 7.

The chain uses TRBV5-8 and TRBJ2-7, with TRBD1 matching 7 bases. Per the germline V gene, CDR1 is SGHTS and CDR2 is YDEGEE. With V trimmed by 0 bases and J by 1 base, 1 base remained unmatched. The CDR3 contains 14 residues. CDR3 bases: TGTGCCAGCAGCTTGGGACAGGGATCCTACGAGCAGTACTTC. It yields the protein CASSLGQGSYEQYF.

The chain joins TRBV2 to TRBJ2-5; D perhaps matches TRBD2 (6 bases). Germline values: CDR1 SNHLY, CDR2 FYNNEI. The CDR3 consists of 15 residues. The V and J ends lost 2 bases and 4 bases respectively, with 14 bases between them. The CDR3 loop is CASSESTRGLETQYF. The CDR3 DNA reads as TGTGCCAGCAGTGAATCGACAAGGGGACTAGAGACCCAGTACTTC.

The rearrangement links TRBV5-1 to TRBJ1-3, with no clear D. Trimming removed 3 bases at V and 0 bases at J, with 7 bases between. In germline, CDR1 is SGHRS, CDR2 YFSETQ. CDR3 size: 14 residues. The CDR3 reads CASSYGSSGNTIYF. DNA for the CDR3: TGCGCCAGCAGCTATGGGAGCTCTGGAAACACCATATATTTT. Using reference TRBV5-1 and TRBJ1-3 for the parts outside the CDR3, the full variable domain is KAGVTQTPRYLIKTRGQQVTLSCSPISGHRSVSWYQQTPGQGLQFLFEYFSETQRNKGNFPGRFSGRQFSNSRSEMNVSTLELGDSALYLCASSYGSSGNTIYFGEGSWLTVV.

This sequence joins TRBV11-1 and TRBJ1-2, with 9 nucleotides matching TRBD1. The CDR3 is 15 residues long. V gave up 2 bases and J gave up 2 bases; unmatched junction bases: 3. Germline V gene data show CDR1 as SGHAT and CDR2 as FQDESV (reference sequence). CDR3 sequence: CASSLTGGGNYGYTF. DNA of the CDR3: TGTGCCAGCAGCTTAACAGGGGGCGGCAACTATGGCTACACCTTC.

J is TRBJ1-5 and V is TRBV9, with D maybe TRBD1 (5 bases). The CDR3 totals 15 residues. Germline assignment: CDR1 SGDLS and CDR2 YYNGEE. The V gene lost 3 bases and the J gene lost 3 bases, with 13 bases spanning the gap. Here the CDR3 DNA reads TGTGCCAGCAGCGGCGGCGGGGGTGACAATCAGCCCCAGCATTTT. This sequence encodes CASSGGGGDNQPQHF.

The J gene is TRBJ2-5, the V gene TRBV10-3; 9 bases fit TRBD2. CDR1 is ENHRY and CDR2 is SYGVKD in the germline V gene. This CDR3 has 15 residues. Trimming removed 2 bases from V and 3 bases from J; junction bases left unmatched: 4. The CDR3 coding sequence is TGTGCCATCAGTGAGGGGGCGGGGGGGAAAGAGACCCAGTACTTC. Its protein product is CAISEGAGGKETQYF.

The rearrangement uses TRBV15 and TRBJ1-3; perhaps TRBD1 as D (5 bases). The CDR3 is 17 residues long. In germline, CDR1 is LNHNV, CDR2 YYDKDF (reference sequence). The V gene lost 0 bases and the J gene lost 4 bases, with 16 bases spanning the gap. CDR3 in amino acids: CATSRDLSAQGGNTIYF. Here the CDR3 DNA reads TGTGCCACCAGCAGAGACCTGTCGGCCCAGGGAGGAAACACCATATATTTT.

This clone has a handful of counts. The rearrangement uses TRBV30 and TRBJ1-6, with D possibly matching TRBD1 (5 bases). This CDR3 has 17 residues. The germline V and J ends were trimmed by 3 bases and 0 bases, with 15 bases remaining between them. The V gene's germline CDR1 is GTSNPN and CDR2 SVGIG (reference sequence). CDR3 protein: CAWRWREGSSYNSPLHF. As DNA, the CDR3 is TGTGCCTGGAGATGGAGGGAGGGGAGCTCCTATAATTCACCCCTCCACTTT.

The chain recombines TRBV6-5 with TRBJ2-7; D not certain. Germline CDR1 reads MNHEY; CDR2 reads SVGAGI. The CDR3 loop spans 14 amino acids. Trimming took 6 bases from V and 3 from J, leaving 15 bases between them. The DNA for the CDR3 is TGTGCCAGCAGAGAGACTCCCACGGGCTACGAGCAGTACTTC. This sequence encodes CASRETPTGYEQYF.

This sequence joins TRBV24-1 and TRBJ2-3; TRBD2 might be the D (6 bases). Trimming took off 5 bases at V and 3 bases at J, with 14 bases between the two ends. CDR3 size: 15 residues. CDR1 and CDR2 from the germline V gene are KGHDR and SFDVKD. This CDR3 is CATSVGGSGTDTQYF. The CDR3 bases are TGTGCCACCAGTGTCGGAGGGAGTGGTACAGATACGCAGTATTTT.